Here is one TCR beta chain with its context. Its antigen is currently unknown. The source of the sample is a study of shared clonotypes between healthy human individuals. As for the study in general: Per donor, three plates held CD4 naive cells, three held CD4 memory, two held CD8 naive and one held CD8 memory. Overall study findings and caveats: The donor pool, a small one, limited the genetic and exposure-history diversity represented. Non-shared clonotypes displayed generation probabilities falling below those of clonotypes present in all four donors.

Sequencing used immunoSEQ multiplex PCR; TCRdb keeps in-frame clones, though not all of them. The sample shows about 2.2 million clones, about 93% of them seen only once. CD8 cells regarded as naive lacked CD45RO, were positively chosen for CCR7, and omitted terminally differentiated effector memory CD45RA+ cells. There are 14 residues in the CDR3. Trimming left V 6 bases short and J 6 bases short, with 14 bases between. CDR1 is MNHEY, CDR2 SVGAGI, per germline. The sequenced material came from naive CD8+ T cells from PBMCs. The receptor was derived from a man aged 18 to 35 in good health. Some clones in this sample may be carry-over from other donors' samples. The chain combines TRBV6-5 with TRBJ2-2, with D perhaps assigned TRBD1 or TRBD2 (5 bases each). The CDR3, as DNA: TGTGCCAGCAGCCAAACATGGGGGTCCGGGGAGCTGTTTTTT. This gives the protein CASSQTWGSGELFF.